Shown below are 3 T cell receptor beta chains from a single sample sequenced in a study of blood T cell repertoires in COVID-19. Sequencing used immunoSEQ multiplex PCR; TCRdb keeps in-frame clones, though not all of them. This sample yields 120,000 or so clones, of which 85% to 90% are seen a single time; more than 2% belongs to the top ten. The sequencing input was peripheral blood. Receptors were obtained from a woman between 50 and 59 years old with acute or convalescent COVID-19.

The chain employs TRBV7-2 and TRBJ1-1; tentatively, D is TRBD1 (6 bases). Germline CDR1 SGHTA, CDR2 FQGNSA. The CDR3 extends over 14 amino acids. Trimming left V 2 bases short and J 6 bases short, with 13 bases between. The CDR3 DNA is TGTGCCAGCAGCTTATGGAGGGAGGGGGCTGAAGCTTTCTTT. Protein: CASSLWREGAEAFF.

CDR3 nucleotides: TGTGCCAGCAGAGAGACTAGCGGGAGCTCCTACAATGAGCAGTTCTTC. Translation gives CASRETSGSSYNEQFF. The genes are TRBV6-6 and TRBJ2-1, with 12 positions matching TRBD2. Germline CDR1 and CDR2: MNHNY and SVGAGI (reference sequence). This CDR3 spans 16 amino acids. Losses at the gene ends were 6 bases for V and 0 bases for J; bases not matched to a gene: 3.

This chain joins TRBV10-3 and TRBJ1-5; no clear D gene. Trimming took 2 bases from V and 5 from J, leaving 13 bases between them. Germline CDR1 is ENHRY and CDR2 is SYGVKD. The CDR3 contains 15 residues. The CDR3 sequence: CAISERGSVDQPQHF. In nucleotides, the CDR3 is TGTGCCATCAGTGAGCGGGGATCGGTGGATCAGCCCCAGCATTTT.